This TCR beta chain was sequenced for a study of cytomegalovirus exposure and HLA in healthy donors. General study findings and limits: Highest at DRB1 and lowest at HLA-C, TCR association rates differed among HLA loci in a later analysis.

Points on this clone: Its target is unknown.

This CDR3 has 17 amino acids. The germline gives CDR1 SGHNT, CDR2 YYREEE (reference sequence). V gave up 6 bases and J gave up 3 bases; unmatched junction bases: 13. PCR involved 60 Vbeta and 13 Jbeta primers. Using immunoSEQ multiplex PCR, the repertoire was profiled, and TCRdb retains in-frame clones only, with some absent. Among over 95,000 clones listed, approximately 80% were seen once. J is TRBJ2-2 and V is TRBV5-4; 8 bases match TRBD2. The sequencing input was PBMCs. This clonotype was sampled from a female donor in good health and CMV-seronegative. CDR3 in amino acids: CASTSLLGGAHTGELFF. CDR3 DNA: TGTGCCAGCACCTCCTTACTCGGGGGGGCCCACACCGGGGAGCTGTTTTTT.